This TCR beta chain was captured by sequencing in a study of T cells in Graves' hyperthyroidism and ophthalmopathy. Points from the study as a whole: Appearing also in blood were most of the thyroid clonotypes expanded above 0.001.

The source material, RNA transcripts, was used to amplify TCR beta CDR3 regions. HTBI primers were used for first-round RT-PCR of the TCR CDR3. In TCRdb, the multiplex PCR reads were re-called with MiXCR into one record per CDR3 protein. The data show about 480,000 distinct CDR3 sequences, 13% to 15% seen once. There are many counts of this clonotype. What it binds is unknown. Clinical symptoms, serum thyroxine, TRAb, thyroid ultrasound and orbital computed tomography informed diagnoses. Using around 10 ml of fresh peripheral blood, PBMCs were prepared. The CDR3 totals 15 residues. CDR1 LNHDA and CDR2 SQIVND come from the germline V gene (reference sequence). Between the trimmed V and J ends, which lost 7 bases and 4 bases, there was a span of 19 bases.

The sequencing sample was made of blood. This sequence originates from a woman aged 18-30 years with Graves' hyperthyroidism. The chain employs TRBV19 and TRBJ1-1, with a weak D call TRBD1 (6 bases). CDR3 amino acids: CASIILGAGTTEAFF. The CDR3 nucleotides read TGTGCCAGTATTATCTTGGGGGCGGGGACCACTGAAGCTTTCTTT. The variable domain in full, completed from reference TRBV19 and TRBJ1-1, reads DGGITQSPKYLFRKEGQNVTLSCEQNLNHDAMYWYRQDPGQGLRLIYYSQIVNDFQKGDIAEGYSVSREKKESFPLTVTSAQKNPTAFYLCASIILGAGTTEAFFGQGTRLTVV.